This TCR beta chain originates from a study of blood T cell repertoires in COVID-19. Study information: The United States, Italy and Spain supplied acute and convalescent COVID-19 samples.

The CDR3 is made up of 17 amino acids. V lost 4 bases to trimming and J lost 0 bases; unmatched junction nucleotides: 9. Germline loops: CDR1 SGHAT, CDR2 FQNNGV. TCRdb's copy holds only in-frame clones and misses some; the assay was immunoSEQ multiplex PCR. This repertoire shows 210,000 or so clones, roughly 84% found once; its top ten account for about 20%. The source is a human donor in a cohort sampled during active COVID-19. The source material was peripheral blood. The chain uses TRBV11-2 and TRBJ2-3; 8 bases map to TRBD1. The CDR3 spells CASSSRSYRGSTDTQYF. For the CDR3, the DNA is TGTGCCAGCAGCTCCCGATCTTACAGGGGGAGCACAGATACGCAGTATTTT. Complete variable domain (other parts from reference TRBV11-2 and TRBJ2-3): EAGVAQSPRYKIIEKRQSVAFWCNPISGHATLYWYQQILGQGPKLLIQFQNNGVVDDSQLPKDRFSAERLKGVDSTLKIQPAKLEDSAVYLCASSSRSYRGSTDTQYFGPGTRLTVL.